These 30 T cell receptor beta chains came from one sample sequenced in a study of cytomegalovirus exposure and HLA in healthy donors. Sequenced by immunoSEQ multiplex PCR; TCRdb stores in-frame clones only, minus some. This sample yields about 330,000 clones, of which about 85% are seen a single time; 1% to 1.5% belongs to the top ten. The sample taken for sequencing was PBMCs. These receptor sequences come from a woman aged 25 to 45 in good health and CMV-seropositive.

Comment on this clone: In the same sample, other DNA sequences code for this CDR3. The chain combines TRBV14 with TRBJ2-4; the match to TRBD2 covers 11 bases. Trimming took 4 bases from V and 1 from J; bases not matched to a gene: 3. CDR1 is SGHDN and CDR2 is FVKESK in the germline V gene. This CDR3 has 16 amino acids. In DNA, the CDR3 is TGTGCCAGCAGCCCCTTAGCGGGAGGGGCCAAAAACATTCAGTACTTC. Translated: CASSPLAGGAKNIQYF.

This chain links TRBV6-1 with TRBJ1-1, with D possibly matching TRBD1 (6 bases). Germline V gene data show CDR1 as MNHNS and CDR2 as SASEGT. This CDR3 spans 13 amino acids. Trimming removed 3 bases at V and 1 base at J, with 6 bases between. This CDR3 is CASSEGANTEAFF. CDR3 coding DNA: TGTGCCAGCAGTGAGGGGGCGAACACTGAAGCTTTCTTT.

The rearrangement joins TRBV4-2 to TRBJ1-2, with D possibly TRBD1 on 5 matching bases. Trimming took 1 base from V and 4 from J, leaving 16 bases between them. The germline CDR1 and CDR2 sequences are LGHNA and YNFKEQ. CDR3 length equals 16 residues. The CDR3 loop reads CASSQGRSGGIYGYTF. In DNA form, the CDR3 reads TGTGCCAGCAGCCAAGGACGCTCGGGGGGTATCTATGGCTACACCTTC.

The chain uses TRBV18 and TRBJ2-7; 15 bases map to TRBD2. This CDR3 comprises 17 residues. Germline CDR1 and CDR2: KGHSH and LQKENI. V gave up 3 bases and J gave up 3 bases; unmatched junction bases: 6. The CDR3 sequence: CASSPRTSGGASYEQYF. The DNA of the CDR3 is TGTGCCAGCTCACCCCGGACTAGCGGGGGGGCAAGCTACGAGCAGTACTTC. The complete variable domain, with remaining parts taken from reference TRBV18 and TRBJ2-7, reads NAGVMQNPRHLVRRRGQEARLRCSPMKGHSHVYWYRQLPEEGLKFMVYLQKENIIDESGMPKERFSAEFPKEGPSILRIQQVVRGDSAAYFCASSPRTSGGASYEQYFGPGTRLTVT.

The sample holds one count of this clone. CDR3 nucleotides: TGTGCCAGCAGGGGGGACAGGGGTGACTCGCCTTATGGCTACACCTTC. This gives the protein CASRGDRGDSPYGYTF. V gene TRBV27 combines with J gene TRBJ1-2; 10 nucleotides match TRBD1. V gave up 6 bases and J gave up 5 bases; unmatched junction bases: 12. Germline V CDR1 and CDR2: MNHEY, SMNVEV (reference sequence). The CDR3 loop spans 16 amino acids.

The rearrangement links TRBV5-1 to TRBJ1-2; 11 bases align to TRBD1. V lost 6 bases and J lost 8; bases outside the gene matches: 6. This CDR3 has 13 amino acids. The germline gives CDR1 SGHRS, CDR2 YFSETQ. The CDR3 reads CASKRTGGIGYTF. CDR3 sequence (DNA): TGCGCCAGCAAAAGGACAGGGGGCATCGGCTACACCTTC. The full variable domain, its missing parts supplied by reference TRBV5-1 and TRBJ1-2, is KAGVTQTPRYLIKTRGQQVTLSCSPISGHRSVSWYQQTPGQGLQFLFEYFSETQRNKGNFPGRFSGRQFSNSRSEMNVSTLELGDSALYLCASKRTGGIGYTFGSGTRLTVV.

The chain combines TRBV6-5 with TRBJ2-4, with 11 positions matching TRBD2. The V segment lost 6 bases and the J segment 5 bases; nucleotides outside the gene matches: 3. The CDR3 is 14 residues long. Per the germline V gene, CDR1 is MNHEY and CDR2 is SVGAGI. CDR3 loop: CASSETSGENIQYF. The DNA for the CDR3 is TGTGCCAGCAGCGAGACTAGCGGGGAAAACATTCAGTACTTC.

This clone was detected a few times. This chain links TRBV4-2 with TRBJ1-1; D is ambiguous. The germline gives CDR1 LGHNA, CDR2 YNFKEQ. V was cut by 8 bases and J by 1 base, with 8 bases left in between. The CDR3 is 12 amino acids. In nucleotides, the CDR3 is TGTGCCAGCGGAATTGGGAACACTGAAGCTTTCTTT. Amino acid sequence: CASGIGNTEAFF.

The chain recombines TRBV7-6 with TRBJ2-7, with 8 bases aligning to TRBD2. The V gene's germline CDR1 is SGHVS and CDR2 FNYEAQ. The CDR3 extends over 15 amino acids. V lost 4 bases, J lost 2 bases, and 7 bases stayed unmatched. DNA of the CDR3: TGTGCCAGCAGCTCTCTACGCGGGAGGACCTACGAGCAGTACTTC. Translated: CASSSLRGRTYEQYF.

This clone was observed a handful of times. V usage is TRBV29-1 and J usage is TRBJ2-2; D gene unclear. Per the germline V gene, CDR1 is SQVTM and CDR2 is ANQGSEA. V dropped 7 bases and J dropped 3 bases, with 12 bases sitting between them. The CDR3 length is 13 residues. The CDR3 nucleotides are TGCAGCGGCCGACATGGATACACCGGGGAGCTGTTTTTT. Amino acids: CSGRHGYTGELFF.

This rearrangement joins TRBV9 to TRBJ2-3; a possible D gene is TRBD2 (5 bases). Germline values: CDR1 SGDLS, CDR2 YYNGEE. The CDR3 covers 16 residues. V lost 0 bases, J lost 0 bases, and 11 bases lay in between. For the CDR3, the DNA is TGTGCCAGCAGCGTAGAGGTTGCGGGTAGCACAGATACGCAGTATTTT. Translated, it gives CASSVEVAGSTDTQYF.

In its sample, this clone was seen once. The rearrangement joins TRBV29-1 to TRBJ1-2; D is perhaps TRBD1 (5 bases). CDR1 and CDR2 (germline): SQVTM, ANQGSEA. V lost 4 bases and J lost 5, with 20 bases in between. The CDR3 runs to 15 residues. DNA for the CDR3: TGCAGCGTTGGAGACAGTGGTGCCCAAACGTATGGCTACACCTTC. It codes for CSVGDSGAQTYGYTF.

This chain connects TRBV2 to TRBJ2-2, with 11 positions matching TRBD1. The CDR3 consists of 15 residues. V trimming: 7 bases; J trimming: 4 bases; junction bases outside the gene matches: 5. Germline V lookup: CDR1 SNHLY, CDR2 FYNNEI. The CDR3 is CASKRDRGGTGELFF. CDR3 nucleotide sequence: TGTGCCAGCAAAAGGGACAGGGGGGGCACCGGGGAGCTGTTTTTT.

The rearrangement uses TRBV7-3 and TRBJ2-5; TRBD1 aligns across 8 bases. Germline CDR1 reads SGHTA; CDR2 reads FQGTGA. There are 15 residues in the CDR3. V was clipped by 3 bases and J by 2 bases; unmatched bases: 5. The CDR3 spells CASSFSTGGQETQYF. The CDR3 region has the DNA TGTGCCAGCAGCTTTTCAACAGGGGGACAAGAGACCCAGTACTTC.

This chain links TRBV6-1 with TRBJ2-5; a possible D gene is TRBD1 (6 bases). In germline, CDR1 is MNHNS, CDR2 SASEGT. The CDR3 sequence is 15 residues long. Between the trimmed V and J ends, which lost 0 bases and 1 base, there was a span of 9 bases. The CDR3 nucleotides are TGTGCCAGCAGTGAAGCCGCAGGGGTCCAAGAGACCCAGTACTTC. It encodes CASSEAAGVQETQYF.

In its sample, this clone was seen a few times. The rearrangement uses TRBV7-9 and TRBJ1-2, with 8 bases lining up with TRBD1. Germline V lookup: CDR1 SEHNR, CDR2 FQNEAQ (reference sequence). V lost 7 bases to trimming and J lost 8 bases; unmatched junction nucleotides: 12. The CDR3 totals 14 residues. The CDR3 loop is CASIRGLSTSGYTF. CDR3 sequence (DNA): TGTGCCAGCATCAGGGGGCTTTCTACCAGCGGCTACACCTTC.

The rearrangement joins TRBV30 to TRBJ2-4; D is unclear. With 3 bases removed from V and 2 bases from J, the gap between germline ends came to 8 bases. From germline, CDR1 is GTSNPN and CDR2 SVGIG (reference sequence). There are 13 residues in the CDR3. Here the CDR3 DNA reads TGTGCCTGGAGGCAAGGGTCCAAAAACATTCAGTACTTC. Protein: CAWRQGSKNIQYF.

The chain is built from TRBV28 and TRBJ2-7, with D possibly being TRBD2 (5 bases). CDR1 and CDR2 (germline): MDHEN, SYDVKM. The CDR3 sequence is 14 residues long. With 4 bases removed from V and 4 bases from J, the gap between germline ends came to 14 bases. CDR3 protein: CASSSPGLEYEQYF. Here the CDR3 DNA reads TGTGCCAGCAGTTCACCGGGATTAGAGTACGAGCAGTACTTC.

The gene calls are TRBV28 and TRBJ1-1; D is perhaps TRBD1 (5 bases). The CDR3 has 13 amino acids. Germline CDR1 and CDR2: MDHEN and SYDVKM. Trimming cost V 5 bases and J 6 bases, with 13 bases left between them. The CDR3 DNA reads TGTGCCAGCAGTCCGCCGGGGCGAGCTGAAGCTTTCTTT. Its protein product is CASSPPGRAEAFF.

The chain uses TRBV6-1 and TRBJ2-7, with D possibly matching TRBD2 (6 bases). There are 13 residues in the CDR3. V was shortened by 8 bases and J by 0 bases, with 11 bases between the two germline ends. Germline V CDR1 and CDR2: MNHNS, SASEGT. CDR3 in amino acids: CASRRGSSYEQYF. The CDR3 DNA reads TGTGCCAGCCGGCGGGGATCCTCCTACGAGCAGTACTTC.

The chain recombines TRBV27 with TRBJ2-7; TRBD2 aligns across 14 bases. Germline V gives CDR1 MNHEY, CDR2 SMNVEV (reference sequence). This CDR3 contains 15 residues. Trimming took 5 bases from V and 7 from J; bases not matched to a gene: 7. The CDR3 DNA follows: TGTGCCAGCAGTCCCGGGACTAGCGGGAGTCAAGAGCAGTACTTC. This encodes CASSPGTSGSQEQYF.

The chain combines TRBV7-2 with TRBJ2-1, with TRBD2 matching 8 bases. Trimming took 5 bases from V and 7 from J; bases not matched to a gene: 19. The CDR3 is made up of 18 amino acids. Germline loops: CDR1 SGHTA, CDR2 FQGNSA. Here the CDR3 DNA reads TGTGCCAGCAGCCCACTAAACCCGGGACTAGATACCGGGAATGAGCAGTTCTTC. Its protein is CASSPLNPGLDTGNEQFF. Drawing the rest from reference TRBV7-2 and TRBJ2-1, the complete variable domain is GAGVSQSPSNKVTEKGKDVELRCDPISGHTALYWYRQSLGQGLEFLIYFQGNSAPDKSGLPSDRFSAERTGGSVSTLTIQRTQQEDSAVYLCASSPLNPGLDTGNEQFFGPGTRLTVL.

The chain employs TRBV5-1 and TRBJ2-5; the match to TRBD1 covers 8 bases. The CDR3 length is 14 residues. Germline loops: CDR1 SGHRS, CDR2 YFSETQ. Germline trimming cut 0 bases from V and 5 bases from J; bases unmatched to any gene: 3. DNA for the CDR3: TGCGCCAGCAGCTTGGTGGACAGGGTTGAGACCCAGTACTTC. It specifies CASSLVDRVETQYF. Using reference TRBV5-1 and TRBJ2-5 for the parts outside the CDR3, the full variable domain is KAGVTQTPRYLIKTRGQQVTLSCSPISGHRSVSWYQQTPGQGLQFLFEYFSETQRNKGNFPGRFSGRQFSNSRSEMNVSTLELGDSALYLCASSLVDRVETQYFGPGTRLLVL.

The J gene is TRBJ2-7, the V gene TRBV27, with D unclear. Germline V gives CDR1 MNHEY, CDR2 SMNVEV (reference sequence). CDR3 length equals 13 residues. V lost 4 bases and J 0 bases, leaving 7 bases between the germline ends. CDR3 DNA sequence: TGTGCCAGCAGTTCGTTTTCCTCCTACGAGCAGTACTTC. Its protein is CASSSFSSYEQYF.

This clone was seen repeatedly, ten times or more. The rearrangement links TRBV30 to TRBJ2-1; 7 positions match TRBD1. The trim removed 3 bases at V and 4 bases at J, leaving 9 bases unmatched. This CDR3 has 15 amino acids. Looked up from germline, CDR1 is GTSNPN and CDR2 is SVGIG (reference sequence). The CDR3 protein is CAWSRPRGRYNEQFF. The CDR3 bases are TGTGCCTGGAGCAGACCGAGGGGGCGATACAATGAGCAGTTCTTC.

A note on this clone: This sample includes further DNA sequences coding for the same CDR3. The rearrangement links TRBV6-5 to TRBJ1-5; tentatively, D is TRBD1 (5 bases). Trimming took off 6 bases at V and 2 bases at J, with 11 bases between the two ends. The length of the CDR3 is 14 residues. The germline CDR1 and CDR2 sequences are MNHEY and SVGAGI. Here the CDR3 reads CASRTGTGNQPQHF. The CDR3 region has the DNA TGTGCCAGCAGGACGGGGACGGGCAATCAGCCCCAGCATTTT.

The rearrangement uses TRBV27 and TRBJ2-2; 10 positions match TRBD2. This CDR3 has 18 residues. The germline gives CDR1 MNHEY, CDR2 SMNVEV (reference sequence). V gave up 7 bases and J gave up 3 bases; unmatched junction bases: 14. The CDR3 is CASKVRPSTSGDTGELFF. CDR3 nucleotides: TGTGCCAGCAAGGTTAGGCCCTCTACTAGCGGGGACACCGGGGAGCTGTTTTTT.

V is TRBV14 and J is TRBJ2-7, with D uncertain. V lost 1 base and J lost 10, with 14 bases in between. The V gene's germline CDR1 is SGHDN and CDR2 FVKESK. The CDR3 totals 13 residues. CDR3 loop: CASSQGPSAGQYF. The CDR3 coding sequence is TGTGCCAGCAGCCAAGGCCCTTCTGCAGGCCAGTACTTC. Filled out from reference TRBV14 and TRBJ2-7, the complete variable domain reads EAGVTQFPSHSVIEKGQTVTLRCDPISGHDNLYWYRRVMGKEIKFLLHFVKESKQDESGMPNNRFLAERTGGTYSTLKVQPAELEDSGVYFCASSQGPSAGQYFGPGTRLTVT.

This clone has just one count. This chain uses TRBV10-2 with TRBJ2-5, with unresolved D. This CDR3 comprises 13 residues. CDR1 and CDR2 from the germline V gene are WSHSY and SAAADI. Trimming shortened V by 3 bases and J by 2 bases, and 7 bases separated the two germline ends. As DNA, the CDR3 is TGCGCCAGCAGTGATGGTTTGCAAGAGACCCAGTACTTC. It is translated as CASSDGLQETQYF.

The V gene is TRBV5-4, the J gene TRBJ2-5; D is unresolved. Trimming pared 8 bases from V and 1 base from J, leaving 9 bases between. Germline loops: CDR1 SGHNT, CDR2 YYREEE (reference sequence). The CDR3 has 12 amino acids. The CDR3 region has the DNA TGTGCCAGTGGACGTATCCAAGAGACCCAGTACTTC. This codes for CASGRIQETQYF.